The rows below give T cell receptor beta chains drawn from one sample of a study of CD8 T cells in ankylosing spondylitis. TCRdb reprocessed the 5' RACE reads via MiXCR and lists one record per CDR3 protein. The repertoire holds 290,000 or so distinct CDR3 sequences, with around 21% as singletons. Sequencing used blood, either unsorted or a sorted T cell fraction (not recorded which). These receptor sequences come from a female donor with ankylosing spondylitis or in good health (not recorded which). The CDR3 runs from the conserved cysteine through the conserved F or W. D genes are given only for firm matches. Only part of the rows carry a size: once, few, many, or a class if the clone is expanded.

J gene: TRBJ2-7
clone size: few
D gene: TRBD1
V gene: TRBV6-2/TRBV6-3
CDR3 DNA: TGTGCCAGCAGTTCTTCCGGGACAGGTCCCTACGAGCAGTACTTC
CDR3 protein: CASSSSGTGPYEQYF

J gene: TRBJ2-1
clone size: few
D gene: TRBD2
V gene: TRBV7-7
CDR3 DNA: TGTGCTAGCAGCCCGCGACTAGCGGGAGGCGAGCAGTTCTTC
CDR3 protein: CASSPRLAGGEQFF

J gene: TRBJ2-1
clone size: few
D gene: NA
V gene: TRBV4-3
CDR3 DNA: TGCGCCAGCAGCCAAGGTCGTGGCTCCTACAATGAGCAGTTCTTC
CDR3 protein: CASSQGRGSYNEQFF

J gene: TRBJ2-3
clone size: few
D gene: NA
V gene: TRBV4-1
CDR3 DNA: TGCGCCAGCAGCACGTACCGGGACAACAGCCTGCAGGGTACGCAGTATTTT
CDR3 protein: CASSTYRDNSLQGTQYF

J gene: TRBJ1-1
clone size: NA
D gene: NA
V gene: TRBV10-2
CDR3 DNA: TGCGCCAGCAGTGTAGGGGACACTGAAGCTTTCTTT
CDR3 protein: CASSVGDTEAFF

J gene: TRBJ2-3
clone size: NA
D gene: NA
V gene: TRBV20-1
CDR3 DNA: TGCAGTGCTAGTTGGCAAATCACAGATACGCAGTATTTT
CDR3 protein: CSASWQITDTQYF

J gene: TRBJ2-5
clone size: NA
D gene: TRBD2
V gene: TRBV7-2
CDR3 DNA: TGTGCCAGCAGCGTTAGCGGGTTCCAAGAGACCCAGTACTTC
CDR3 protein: CASSVSGFQETQYF

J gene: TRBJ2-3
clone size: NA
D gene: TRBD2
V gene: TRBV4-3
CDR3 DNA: TGCGCCAGCAGCCTCGCGGGAGCAAGGACAGATACGCAGTATTTT
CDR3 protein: CASSLAGARTDTQYF

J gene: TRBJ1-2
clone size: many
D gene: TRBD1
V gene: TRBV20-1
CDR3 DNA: TGCAGGGGCACAGGGGCGAACTATGGCTACACCTTC
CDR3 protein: CRGTGANYGYTF

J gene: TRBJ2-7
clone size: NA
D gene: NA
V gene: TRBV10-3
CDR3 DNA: TGTGCCATTAAGACATGGGGTTACGAGCAGTACTTC
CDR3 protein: CAIKTWGYEQYF

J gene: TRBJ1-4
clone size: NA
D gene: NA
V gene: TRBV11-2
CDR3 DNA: TGTGCCAGCAGCTTAGACGGATGGAGTAATGAAAAACTGTTTTTT
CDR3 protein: CASSLDGWSNEKLFF

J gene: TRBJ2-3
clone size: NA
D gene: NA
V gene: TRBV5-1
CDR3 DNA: TGCGCCAGCAGCTCGTCAGGGGTCGACACAGATACGCAGTATTTT
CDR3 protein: CASSSSGVDTDTQYF

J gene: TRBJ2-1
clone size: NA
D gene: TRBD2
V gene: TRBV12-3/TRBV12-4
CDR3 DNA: TGTGCCAGCTCCGTAGGGGAGGGCGGGAATGAGCAGTTCTTC
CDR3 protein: CASSVGEGGNEQFF

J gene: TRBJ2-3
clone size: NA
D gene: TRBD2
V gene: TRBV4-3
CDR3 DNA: TGCGCCAGCAGCCAAGATGGGACTAGCGGGTCCATCACAGATACGCAGTATTTT
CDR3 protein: CASSQDGTSGSITDTQYF